This T cell receptor (beta chain) was documented in a study of blood T cell repertoires in COVID-19. Original processing methods: Amplifying reference gene primers gave estimates of nucleated cell counts. The data were produced by immunoSEQ multiplex PCR, yet TCRdb's version contains in-frame clones alone and is incomplete. V, J and clone size are taken as reported in that table, and D and trimming were inferred from the DNA itself. The data hold some 70,000 clones, with 65% to 90% observed a single time. Germline V CDR1 and CDR2: MGHRA, YSYEKL. The trim removed 1 base at V and 2 bases at J, leaving 3 bases unmatched. This CDR3 region has 16 residues.

Sequencing was performed on peripheral blood. The rearrangement links TRBV4-1 to TRBJ2-2; 8 bases are a match to TRBD2. The sequence was obtained from a man older than 75 with acute or convalescent COVID-19. CDR3 bases: TGCGCCAGCAGCCAAGGGCGGGAGGCCAACACCGGGGAGCTGTTTTTT. Protein product: CASSQGREANTGELFF.